This T cell receptor (beta chain) is from a study of shared clonotypes between healthy human individuals. Regarding the study as a whole: Blood was the only sampled material, and tissue repertoires likely differ. Shared clonotypes: about 4.6% naive CD4, under 4% naive CD8, over 2% memory CD4, under 0.45% memory CD8.

Germline CDR1 SGHRS, CDR2 YFSETQ. V lost 4 bases and J 1 base, leaving 5 bases between the germline ends. The CDR3 contains 12 residues. Note on this clone: The antigen is not known. This same CDR3 is encoded by further DNA sequences in the sample.

Splitting the CD4+ cells yielded a CD45RA+ naive subset and a CD45RA-negative memory subset. It was across several immunoSEQ plates that each subset's genomic DNA was evenly split. Assay used: immunoSEQ multiplex PCR; TCRdb lists only in-frame clones, some missing. The table shows some 2,000,000 clones, with under 97% occurring only once. The sample taken for sequencing was naive CD4+ T cells sorted from blood. This sample's subset: CD45RA+ positively selected. This chain connects TRBV5-1 to TRBJ2-5; D remains unclear. The TCR comes from a man in his late teens or twenties in good health. Written as DNA, the CDR3 is TGCGCCAGCAGCGGGGTCCAAGAGACCCAGTACTTC. This gives the protein CASSGVQETQYF.